The present T cell receptor (beta chain) was sequenced within a study of control samples from healthy donors and cancer patients. The table came from immunoSEQ multiplex PCR; TCRdb's copy has only in-frame clones and leaves some out. The data contain 100,000 to 120,000 clones, around 89% of them singletons. CDR3 size: 17 residues. CDR1 and CDR2 from the germline V gene are MGHDK and SYGVNS. Trimming removed 11 bases from V and 4 bases from J; junction bases left unmatched: 18. V usage is TRBV25-1 and J usage is TRBJ2-5; 11 positions match TRBD1. The source of this sequence is a woman aged 55-70 years with lung cancer. The sample taken for sequencing was PBMCs. Here the CDR3 DNA reads TGTGCCTCATCTCCGGACTCCGGGACAGGGGGGAGAGAGACCCAGTACTTC. It specifies CASSPDSGTGGRETQYF.